This section outlines one TCR beta chain sequence together with its context. Its target is unknown. The table came from immunoSEQ multiplex PCR; TCRdb's copy has only in-frame clones and leaves some out. This sample has 75,000 to 95,000 clones, with approximately 89% found just once. This sample stems from a study of T cell responses to AZD1222 COVID-19 vaccine. Whole-study findings and limits: Vaccine-related CD4 TCRs covered spike, predominating at 160-218 and 743-854. Of spike-specific TCRs, nearly half reportedly target regions left unmutated in variants. Repertoire sampling happened only post peak T cell response.

V trimming: 4 bases; J trimming: 1 base; junction bases outside the gene matches: 7. The CDR3 is made up of 16 amino acids. Germline V gene data show CDR1 as SGHRS and CDR2 as YFSETQ. This TCR was recovered from an adult who received the AZD1222 COVID-19 vaccine. V and J are TRBV5-1 and TRBJ1-1, with 10 bases matching TRBD1. Source: peripheral blood, taken 28 days after the second AZD1222 dose. This chain's CDR3 is CASSRGTGDPNTEAFF. DNA of the CDR3: TGCGCCAGCAGCCGCGGGACAGGGGACCCGAACACTGAAGCTTTCTTT.